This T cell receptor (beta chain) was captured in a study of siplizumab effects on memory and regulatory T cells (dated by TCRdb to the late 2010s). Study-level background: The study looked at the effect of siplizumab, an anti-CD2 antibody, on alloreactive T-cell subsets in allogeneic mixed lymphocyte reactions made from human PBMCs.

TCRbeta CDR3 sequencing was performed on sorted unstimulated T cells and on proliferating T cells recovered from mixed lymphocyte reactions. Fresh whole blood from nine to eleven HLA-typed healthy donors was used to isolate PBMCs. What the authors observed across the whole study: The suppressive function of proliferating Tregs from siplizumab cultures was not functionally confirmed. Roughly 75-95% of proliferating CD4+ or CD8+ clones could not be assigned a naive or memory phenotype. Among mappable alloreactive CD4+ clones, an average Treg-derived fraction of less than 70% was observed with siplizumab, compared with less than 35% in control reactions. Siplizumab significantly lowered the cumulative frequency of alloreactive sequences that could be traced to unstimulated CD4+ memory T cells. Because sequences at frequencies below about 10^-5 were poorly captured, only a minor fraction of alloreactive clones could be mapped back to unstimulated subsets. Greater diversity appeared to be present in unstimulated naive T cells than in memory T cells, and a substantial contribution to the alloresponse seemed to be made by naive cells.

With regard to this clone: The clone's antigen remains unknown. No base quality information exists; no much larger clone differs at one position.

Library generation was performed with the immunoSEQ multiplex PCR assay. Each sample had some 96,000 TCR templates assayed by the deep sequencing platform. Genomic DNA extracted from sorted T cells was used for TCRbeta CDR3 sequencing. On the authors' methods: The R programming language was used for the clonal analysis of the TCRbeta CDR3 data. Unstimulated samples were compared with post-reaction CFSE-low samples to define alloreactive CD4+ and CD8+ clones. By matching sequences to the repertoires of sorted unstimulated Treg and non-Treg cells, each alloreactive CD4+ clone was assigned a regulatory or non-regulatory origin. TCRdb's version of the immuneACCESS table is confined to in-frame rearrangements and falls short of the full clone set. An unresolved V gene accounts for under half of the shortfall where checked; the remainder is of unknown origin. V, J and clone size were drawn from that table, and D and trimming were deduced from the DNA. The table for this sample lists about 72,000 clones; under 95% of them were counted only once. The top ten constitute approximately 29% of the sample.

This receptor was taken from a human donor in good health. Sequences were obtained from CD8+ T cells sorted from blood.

Here is the DNA: TGTGCCAGCAGCTTTACTTTACAGACAGAAACTAATGAAAAACTGTTTTTT. Its amino acids are CASSFTLQTETNEKLFF. This receptor chain uses TRBV7-9 and TRBJ1-4; TRBD1 is possibly the D segment (5 matching bases). The CDR3, cysteine through phenylalanine, is 17 amino acids long. The DNA shown is the 51-base CDR3, in frame from base 1. Based on the germline V gene (reference sequence), the CDR1 and CDR2 sequences are SEHNR and FQNEAQ. V is reduced by 3 bases and J by 1 base, leaving a spacing of 15 bases between them.